A selection of T cell receptor beta chains follows, all from one sample in a study of blood T cells in healthy people across ages. TCRdb reanalysed the 5' RACE reads using MiXCR and keeps one entry per CDR3 protein. This sample yields some 1.8 million distinct CDR3 sequences, of which 30% to 40% are seen a single time; more than 20% belongs to the top ten. Sequenced material: blood. These receptors came from a human donor in good health. Each CDR3 is given with its conserved first and last residue. A D gene is named only where the DNA matches it firmly. Expanded clones are given a class, and other clones once, few, many or no size at all.

J: TRBJ1-2; size: .; D: TRBD1; V: TRBV29-1; CDR3: CSVGSGTGDPGYTF; DNA: TGCAGCGTTGGCTCCGGGACAGGTGATCCAGGCTACACCTTC
J: TRBJ2-3; size: few; D: .; V: TRBV4-2; CDR3: CASSQARADGTDTQYF; DNA: TGTGCCAGCAGCCAAGCCAGGGCAGATGGCACAGATACGCAGTATTTT
J: TRBJ2-4; size: .; D: TRBD2; V: TRBV6-6; CDR3: CASSYGGGIAKNIQYF; DNA: TGTGCCAGCAGTTACGGCGGGGGGATAGCCAAAAACATTCAGTACTTC
J: TRBJ1-2; size: .; D: TRBD1; V: TRBV7-2; CDR3: CASSFLNQGVDYGYTF; DNA: TGTGCCAGCAGTTTTCTCAACCAGGGGGTAGACTATGGCTACACCTTC
J: TRBJ2-3; size: .; D: TRBD2; V: TRBV20-1; CDR3: CSAYFSGGPTDTQYF; DNA: TGCAGTGCATACTTTAGCGGGGGGCCCACAGATACGCAGTATTTT
J: TRBJ2-6; size: .; D: .; V: TRBV7-9; CDR3: CASSTVGANVLTF; DNA: TGTGCCAGCAGCACGGTTGGGGCCAACGTCCTGACTTTC
J: TRBJ2-1; size: few; D: TRBD2; V: TRBV12-3/TRBV12-4; CDR3: CASSLISGVNNEQFF; DNA: TGTGCCAGCAGCCTAATTAGCGGGGTAAACAATGAGCAGTTCTTC
J: TRBJ2-1; size: .; D: .; V: TRBV12-3/TRBV12-4; CDR3: CASSQENYYNEQFF; DNA: TGTGCCAGCAGTCAGGAGAATTACTACAATGAGCAGTTCTTC
J: TRBJ2-7; size: few; D: .; V: TRBV6-5; CDR3: CASSQTQAAYEQYF; DNA: TGTGCCAGCAGTCAGACCCAGGCCGCTTACGAGCAGTACTTC
J: TRBJ2-5; size: .; D: .; V: TRBV6-4; CDR3: CASSVPLAGETQYF; DNA: TGTGCCAGCAGTGTTCCCCTAGCTGGTGAGACCCAGTACTTC
J: TRBJ2-7; size: .; D: .; V: TRBV5-1; CDR3: CASSLGTDSYSYNEQYF; DNA: TGCGCCAGCAGCCTTGGAACGGACAGCTACTCCTACAATGAGCAGTACTTC
J: TRBJ1-2; size: .; D: .; V: TRBV7-9; CDR3: CASSPPGLEGYTF; DNA: TGTGCCAGCAGCCCTCCGGGTCTGGAGGGCTACACCTTC
J: TRBJ2-1; size: .; D: .; V: TRBV7-8; CDR3: CASSLVRWDNEQFF; DNA: TGTGCCAGCAGCTTAGTCCGATGGGACAATGAGCAGTTCTTC
J: TRBJ1-3; size: .; D: .; V: TRBV12-3/TRBV12-4; CDR3: CASRYSSGNTIYF; DNA: TGTGCCAGCAGGTATAGCTCTGGAAACACCATATATTTT
J: TRBJ2-1; size: .; D: TRBD2; V: TRBV15; CDR3: CATAASGGGPNNEQFF; DNA: TGTGCCACCGCTGCCTCGGGCGGGGGGCCTAACAATGAGCAGTTCTTC
J: TRBJ1-2; size: .; D: .; V: TRBV12-3/TRBV12-4; CDR3: CASSLAPPGYRGYTF; DNA: TGTGCCAGCAGTTTAGCTCCGCCGGGCTATCGTGGCTACACCTTC
J: TRBJ2-7; size: .; D: TRBD1; V: TRBV3-1; CDR3: CASSQDRDRGGYEQYF; DNA: TGTGCCAGCAGCCAAGATCGAGACAGGGGAGGTTACGAGCAGTACTTC
J: TRBJ1-1; size: .; D: .; V: TRBV7-8; CDR3: CASSLGIGAGGVTEAFF; DNA: TGTGCCAGCAGCTTAGGCATTGGTGCCGGGGGCGTTACTGAAGCTTTCTTT
J: TRBJ2-7; size: many; D: TRBD1; V: TRBV29-1; CDR3: CSAWGTGITYEQYF; DNA: TGCAGCGCCTGGGGGACAGGGATTACCTACGAGCAGTACTTC
J: TRBJ1-2; size: .; D: .; V: TRBV4-3; CDR3: CASSQEKRQDYGYTF; DNA: TGCGCCAGCAGCCAAGAGAAACGGCAGGATTATGGCTACACCTTC
J: TRBJ2-2; size: .; D: .; V: TRBV9; CDR3: CASSVRQTTLVSGELFF; DNA: TGTGCCAGCAGCGTCCGACAGACAACCCTAGTTTCCGGGGAGCTGTTTTTT
J: TRBJ2-4; size: .; D: TRBD1; V: TRBV5-1; CDR3: CASSLDGTGVTKNIQYF; DNA: TGCGCCAGCAGCCTGGACGGGACAGGGGTAACCAAAAACATTCAGTACTTC
J: TRBJ1-2; size: .; D: .; V: TRBV9; CDR3: CASSVNESFYGYTF; DNA: TGTGCCAGCAGCGTGAATGAGTCATTCTATGGCTACACCTTC
J: TRBJ2-5; size: .; D: .; V: TRBV11-3; CDR3: CASSSLRASALQETQYF; DNA: TGTGCCAGCAGCTCCCTTAGGGCTAGCGCCCTCCAAGAGACCCAGTACTTC
J: TRBJ1-4; size: .; D: TRBD1; V: TRBV4-1; CDR3: CASSQDALLGTANEKLFF; DNA: TGCGCCAGCAGCCAAGACGCCTTACTCGGGACAGCGAATGAAAAACTGTTTTTT
J: TRBJ2-3; size: .; D: TRBD1; V: TRBV12-3/TRBV12-4; CDR3: CASSPTGVSTDTQYF; DNA: TGTGCCAGCAGTCCTACAGGGGTTAGCACAGATACGCAGTATTTT
J: TRBJ2-5; size: .; D: .; V: TRBV11-3; CDR3: CVSSLGPEQETQYF; DNA: TGTGTCAGCAGCTTAGGACCAGAGCAAGAGACCCAGTACTTC
J: TRBJ2-3; size: .; D: .; V: TRBV20-1; CDR3: CSARDPTGHFTDTQYF; DNA: TGCAGTGCTAGAGATCCTACAGGCCACTTCACAGATACGCAGTATTTT
J: TRBJ1-2; size: .; D: .; V: TRBV20-1; CDR3: CSAPPQRSGGYTF; DNA: TGCAGTGCCCCCCCTCAACGTTCGGGAGGCTACACCTTC
J: TRBJ2-7; size: .; D: TRBD1; V: TRBV15; CDR3: CATSSRDRGDEQYF; DNA: TGTGCCACCAGCAGCCGGGACAGGGGGGACGAGCAGTACTTC
J: TRBJ1-1; size: .; D: TRBD1; V: TRBV12-3/TRBV12-4; CDR3: CASSLDRGRGAFF; DNA: TGTGCCAGCAGTTTAGACAGGGGGCGCGGAGCTTTCTTT
J: TRBJ1-1; size: .; D: .; V: TRBV5-1; CDR3: CASSSTLATEAFF; DNA: TGCGCCAGCAGCTCGACTTTGGCCACTGAAGCTTTCTTT
J: TRBJ1-3; size: .; D: .; V: TRBV25-1; CDR3: CASTGQISGNTIYF; DNA: TGTGCCAGCACCGGACAGATCTCTGGAAACACCATATATTTT
J: TRBJ2-3; size: .; D: TRBD2; V: TRBV4-3; CDR3: CASSQDGSGETDTQYF; DNA: TGCGCCAGCAGCCAAGATGGGAGCGGGGAGACAGATACGCAGTATTTT
J: TRBJ2-3; size: .; D: TRBD2; V: TRBV11-1; CDR3: CAGSFGLAGGSTDTQYF; DNA: TGTGCCGGCAGCTTCGGACTAGCTGGGGGTAGCACAGATACGCAGTATTTT
J: TRBJ1-5; size: few; D: .; V: TRBV7-2; CDR3: CASSARHRDSNQPQHF; DNA: TGTGCCAGCAGCGCGCGACACCGAGATAGCAATCAGCCCCAGCATTTT
J: TRBJ2-3; size: .; D: TRBD1; V: TRBV7-2; CDR3: CASSFRDRVFIGTDTQYF; DNA: TGTGCCAGCAGCTTTAGGGACAGGGTTTTTATTGGCACAGATACGCAGTATTTT
J: TRBJ2-7; size: many; D: .; V: TRBV7-9; CDR3: CASSFGPNEQYF; DNA: TGTGCCAGCAGCTTCGGACCCAACGAGCAGTACTTC
J: TRBJ2-3; size: few; D: .; V: TRBV24-1; CDR3: CATSDLSGLNADTQYF; DNA: TGTGCCACCAGTGATTTGTCAGGACTAAACGCAGATACGCAGTATTTT
J: TRBJ2-1; size: few; D: .; V: TRBV9; CDR3: CASSVVMGGLAPYYDEQFF; DNA: TGTGCCAGCAGCGTAGTAATGGGGGGCCTAGCGCCATATTACGATGAGCAGTTCTTC
J: TRBJ2-3; size: .; D: .; V: TRBV28; CDR3: CASSPPGLTPGADTQYF; DNA: TGTGCCAGCAGTCCTCCGGGACTCACCCCGGGTGCAGATACGCAGTATTTT
J: TRBJ2-3; size: few; D: .; V: TRBV24-1; CDR3: CATTPGGGPTDTQYF; DNA: TGTGCCACTACTCCAGGCGGGGGCCCCACAGATACGCAGTATTTT
J: TRBJ2-3; size: .; D: TRBD1; V: TRBV4-2; CDR3: CASSQDPGGYTDTQYF; DNA: TGTGCCAGCAGCCAAGATCCAGGGGGATACACAGATACGCAGTATTTT
J: TRBJ1-2; size: .; D: .; V: TRBV7-9; CDR3: CASSLAPRVYGYTF; DNA: TGTGCCAGCAGCTTAGCACCGAGAGTCTATGGCTACACCTTC
J: TRBJ2-5; size: .; D: .; V: TRBV12-3/TRBV12-4; CDR3: CASSIIGSGETQYF; DNA: TGTGCCAGCAGTATAATCGGGAGCGGGGAGACCCAGTACTTC
J: TRBJ1-5; size: .; D: .; V: TRBV2; CDR3: CASSDEQENQPQHF; DNA: TGTGCCAGCAGTGATGAACAGGAGAATCAGCCCCAGCATTTT
J: TRBJ2-7; size: few; D: TRBD1; V: TRBV6-5; CDR3: CASSTMTGVSYEQYF; DNA: TGTGCCAGCAGTACGATGACAGGGGTTTCCTACGAGCAGTACTTC
J: TRBJ2-5; size: .; D: TRBD1; V: TRBV24-1; CDR3: CATSAPGTAYQETQYF; DNA: TGTGCCACCAGTGCTCCAGGGACAGCCTACCAAGAGACCCAGTACTTC
J: TRBJ1-6; size: .; D: .; V: TRBV7-9; CDR3: CASSYWDLGKPLHF; DNA: TGTGCCAGCAGCTATTGGGACTTGGGGAAACCCCTCCACTTT
J: TRBJ2-5; size: few; D: .; V: TRBV28; CDR3: CASSSGGVAEETQYF; DNA: TGTGCCAGCAGCTCCGGCGGGGTAGCCGAGGAGACCCAGTACTTC
J: TRBJ1-2; size: .; D: TRBD1; V: TRBV4-1; CDR3: CASSQGQGQNGYTF; DNA: TGCGCCAGTAGCCAAGGACAGGGCCAGAACGGCTACACCTTC
J: TRBJ1-2; size: .; D: .; V: TRBV10-3; CDR3: CAISERSVTNYGYTF; DNA: TGTGCCATCAGTGAACGGTCAGTTACTAACTATGGCTACACCTTC
J: TRBJ2-5; size: .; D: TRBD1; V: TRBV7-9; CDR3: CASSLEGQGDTETQYF; DNA: TGTGCCAGCAGCTTAGAGGGACAGGGGGATACGGAGACCCAGTACTTC
J: TRBJ2-5; size: few; D: .; V: TRBV4-3; CDR3: CASSQGAGQETQYF; DNA: TGCGCCAGCAGCCAAGGTGCCGGGCAAGAGACCCAGTACTTC
J: TRBJ2-5; size: .; D: .; V: TRBV20-1; CDR3: CSANKDAKETQYF; DNA: TGCAGTGCTAATAAGGACGCAAAAGAGACCCAGTACTTC